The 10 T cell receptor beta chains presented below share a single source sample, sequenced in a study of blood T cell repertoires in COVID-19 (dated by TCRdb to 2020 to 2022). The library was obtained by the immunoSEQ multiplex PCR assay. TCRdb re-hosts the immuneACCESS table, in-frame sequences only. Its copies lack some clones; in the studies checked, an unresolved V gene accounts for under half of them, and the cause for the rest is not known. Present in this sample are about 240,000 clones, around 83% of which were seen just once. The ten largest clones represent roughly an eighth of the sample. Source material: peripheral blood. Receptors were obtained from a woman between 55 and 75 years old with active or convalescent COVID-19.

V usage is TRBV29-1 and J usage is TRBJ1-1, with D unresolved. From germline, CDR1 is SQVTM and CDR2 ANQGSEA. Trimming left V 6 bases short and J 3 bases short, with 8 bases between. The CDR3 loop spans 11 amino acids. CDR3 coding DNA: TGCAGCGTCGCGGGGTACACTGAAGCTTTCTTT. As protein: CSVAGYTEAFF.

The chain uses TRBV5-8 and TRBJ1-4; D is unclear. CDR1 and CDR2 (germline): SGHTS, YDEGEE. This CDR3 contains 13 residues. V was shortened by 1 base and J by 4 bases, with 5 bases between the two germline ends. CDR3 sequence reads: CASSLNSNEKLFF. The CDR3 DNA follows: TGTGCCAGCAGCTTGAATAGTAATGAAAAACTGTTTTTT. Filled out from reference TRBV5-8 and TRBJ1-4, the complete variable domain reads EAGVTQSPTHLIKTRGQQATLRCSPISGHTSVYWYQQALGLGLQFLLWYDEGEERNRGNFPPRFSGRQFPNYSSELNVNALELEDSALYLCASSLNSNEKLFFGSGTQLSVL.

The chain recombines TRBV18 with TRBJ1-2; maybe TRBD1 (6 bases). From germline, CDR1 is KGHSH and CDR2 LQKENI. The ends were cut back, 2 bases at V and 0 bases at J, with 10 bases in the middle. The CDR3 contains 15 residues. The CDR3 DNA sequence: TGTGCCAGCTCACCAGCAGGGGTAGCTAACTATGGCTACACCTTC. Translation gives CASSPAGVANYGYTF.

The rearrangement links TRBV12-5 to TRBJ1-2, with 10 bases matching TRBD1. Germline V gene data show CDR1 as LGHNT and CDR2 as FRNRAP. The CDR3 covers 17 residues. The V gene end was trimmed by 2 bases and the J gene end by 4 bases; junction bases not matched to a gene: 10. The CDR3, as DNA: TGTGCTAGTGGTTTGACGGGACAGGGGAGCTTTCGCTATGGCTACACCTTC. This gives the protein CASGLTGQGSFRYGYTF.

The CDR3 coding sequence is TGCACCACCAAGGGGACTAGCGGGGGTTTCGATGAGCAGTTCTTC. Translation: CTTKGTSGGFDEQFF. The chain links TRBV1 to TRBJ2-1; the table names TRBD2, a call not compared with the DNA. TRBV1 has pseudogene status. The CDR3 loop spans 15 amino acids.

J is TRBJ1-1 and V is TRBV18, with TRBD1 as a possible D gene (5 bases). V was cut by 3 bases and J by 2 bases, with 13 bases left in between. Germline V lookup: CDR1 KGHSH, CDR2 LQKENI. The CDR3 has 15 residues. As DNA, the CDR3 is TGTGCCAGCTCACCCCCGGGGGTCCGAAACACTGAAGCTTTCTTT. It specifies CASSPPGVRNTEAFF.

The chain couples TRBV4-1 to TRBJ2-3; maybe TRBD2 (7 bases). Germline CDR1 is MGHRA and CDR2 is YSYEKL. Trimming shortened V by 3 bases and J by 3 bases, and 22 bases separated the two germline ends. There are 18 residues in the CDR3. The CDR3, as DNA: TGCGCCAGCAGCCACTCCGGAGGGGGGGAAGGTAGAACAGATACGCAGTATTTT. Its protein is CASSHSGGGEGRTDTQYF.

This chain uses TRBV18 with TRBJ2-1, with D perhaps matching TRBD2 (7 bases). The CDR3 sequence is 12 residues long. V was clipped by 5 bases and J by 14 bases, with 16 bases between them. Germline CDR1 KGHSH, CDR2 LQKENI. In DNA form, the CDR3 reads TGTGCCAGCTCATTGGACAGCGGGGTGGAGTTCTTC. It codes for CASSLDSGVEFF.

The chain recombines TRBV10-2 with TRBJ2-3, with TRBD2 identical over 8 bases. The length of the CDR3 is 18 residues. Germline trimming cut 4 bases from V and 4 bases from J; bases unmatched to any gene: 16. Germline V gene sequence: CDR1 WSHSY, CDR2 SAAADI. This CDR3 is CASSVWSSGVFIADTQYF. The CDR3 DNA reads TGCGCCAGCAGTGTTTGGAGTAGCGGGGTATTTATCGCAGATACGCAGTATTTT.

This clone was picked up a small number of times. In DNA form, the CDR3 reads TGCGCCAGCAGCACGGAGGGCAGAACTAGCACAGATACGCAGTATTTT. This codes for CASSTEGRTSTDTQYF. The rearrangement links TRBV5-1 to TRBJ2-3, with D perhaps TRBD2 (6 bases). This CDR3 spans 16 amino acids. V lost 4 bases to trimming and J lost 0 bases, with 15 bases between them. Germline lookup yields CDR1 SGHRS and CDR2 YFSETQ.